These T cell receptor beta chains were read from a single sample in a study of beta chain features in type 1 diabetes. Measured with immunoSEQ multiplex PCR; TCRdb has only the in-frame clones, and not every one. The data show 70,000 to 95,000 clones, under 35% seen once. The sample taken for sequencing was stem cell memory CD4+ T cells from blood. These receptor sequences come from a woman between 18 and 29 years old in good health. Both conserved end residues are part of each CDR3. The D gene is left open where the match is weak. Expanded clones are given a class, and other clones once, few, many or no size at all.

j_gene: TRBJ2-1; abundance: -; d_gene: TRBD2; len: 15; v_gene: TRBV7-3; CDR3nt: TGTGCCAGCAGCGTGGGCGGGGGGGCCTACAATGAGCAGTTCTTC; CDR3aa: CASSVGGGAYNEQFF
j_gene: TRBJ2-3; abundance: -; d_gene: -; len: 14; v_gene: TRBV7-2; CDR3nt: TGTGCCAGCAGCTTAGGTAGAGAAACAGATACGCAGTATTTT; CDR3aa: CASSLGRETDTQYF
j_gene: TRBJ1-6; abundance: -; d_gene: TRBD1; len: 17; v_gene: TRBV7-2; CDR3nt: TGTGCCAGCAGCTCGACAGGGACCGTCTCCTATAATTCACCCCTCCACTTT; CDR3aa: CASSSTGTVSYNSPLHF
j_gene: TRBJ2-3; abundance: -; d_gene: TRBD2; len: 16; v_gene: TRBV10-3; CDR3nt: TGTGCCATCAAAGGACTAGCGGGGAAAGGGACAGATACGCAGTATTTT; CDR3aa: CAIKGLAGKGTDTQYF
j_gene: TRBJ2-3; abundance: -; d_gene: -; len: 14; v_gene: TRBV18; CDR3nt: TGTGCCAGCTCACCGGTGGAGAACACAGATACGCAGTATTTT; CDR3aa: CASSPVENTDTQYF
j_gene: TRBJ1-1; abundance: -; d_gene: TRBD1; len: 13; v_gene: TRBV5-1; CDR3nt: TGCGCCAGCAACAGGGGGAGTAGCGCTGAAGCTTTCTTT; CDR3aa: CASNRGSSAEAFF
j_gene: TRBJ2-7; abundance: few; d_gene: -; len: 15; v_gene: TRBV5-6; CDR3nt: TGTGCCAGCAGCTCCCTCGGGGGTTCATCCTACGAGCAGTACTTC; CDR3aa: CASSSLGGSSYEQYF
j_gene: TRBJ1-2; abundance: -; d_gene: -; len: 16; v_gene: TRBV7-9; CDR3nt: TGTGCCAGCAGCCGGCGGGGGGGACTAGCTAACTATGGCTACACCTTC; CDR3aa: CASSRRGGLANYGYTF
j_gene: TRBJ1-2; abundance: few; d_gene: -; len: 13; v_gene: TRBV18; CDR3nt: TGTGCCAGCTCACCAACAGAGAGTTATGGCTACACCTTC; CDR3aa: CASSPTESYGYTF
j_gene: TRBJ1-6; abundance: many; d_gene: -; len: 15; v_gene: TRBV30; CDR3nt: TGTGCCTGGATCGGACAAGGGGTGTTGAGTTCACCCCTCCACTTT; CDR3aa: CAWIGQGVLSSPLHF
j_gene: TRBJ1-2; abundance: -; d_gene: -; len: 17; v_gene: TRBV11-2; CDR3nt: TGTGCCAGCAGCTTATTCAGGAGGCAGGGGTTTTTTCATGGCTACACCTTC; CDR3aa: CASSLFRRQGFFHGYTF
j_gene: TRBJ1-2; abundance: -; d_gene: TRBD1; len: 13; v_gene: TRBV30; CDR3nt: TGTGCCTGGAGTCGACAGGGGAAGGATGGCTACACCTTC; CDR3aa: CAWSRQGKDGYTF
j_gene: TRBJ2-5; abundance: -; d_gene: TRBD2; len: 15; v_gene: TRBV9; CDR3nt: TGTGCCAGCAGCGCCCCAGGCGGGGGGGCGGAGACCCAGTACTTC; CDR3aa: CASSAPGGGAETQYF
j_gene: TRBJ2-3; abundance: -; d_gene: -; len: 14; v_gene: TRBV15; CDR3nt: TGTGCCACCAGCAGAGCCACTAGCACAGATACGCAGTATTTT; CDR3aa: CATSRATSTDTQYF
j_gene: TRBJ2-7; abundance: few; d_gene: -; len: 12; v_gene: TRBV2; CDR3nt: TGTGCCAGCAGTGACGGAGGGGACGAGCAGTACTTC; CDR3aa: CASSDGGDEQYF
j_gene: TRBJ2-7; abundance: -; d_gene: -; len: 16; v_gene: TRBV6-5; CDR3nt: TGTGCCAGCAGTTACTCGATAGCCAGGGGCTACGAGAAGCAGTACTTC; CDR3aa: CASSYSIARGYEKQYF
j_gene: TRBJ1-2; abundance: once; d_gene: -; len: 14; v_gene: TRBV12-5; CDR3nt: TGTGCTAGTGGTCCCGGGAGCCCCCTCTATGGCTACACCTTC; CDR3aa: CASGPGSPLYGYTF
j_gene: TRBJ2-1; abundance: few; d_gene: -; len: 16; v_gene: TRBV5-1; CDR3nt: TGCGCCAGCAGCTTGGCGGGCGGAGGCTCCTACAATGAGCAGTTCTTC; CDR3aa: CASSLAGGGSYNEQFF
j_gene: TRBJ1-3; abundance: -; d_gene: TRBD1; len: 16; v_gene: TRBV5-1; CDR3nt: TGCGCCAGCAGCTTGGCCACAGGGGACTCTGGAAACACCATATATTTT; CDR3aa: CASSLATGDSGNTIYF
j_gene: TRBJ2-2; abundance: few; d_gene: TRBD1; len: 15; v_gene: TRBV18; CDR3nt: TGTGCCAGCTCACCCCAGGGGGCACACACCGGGGAGCTGTTTTTT; CDR3aa: CASSPQGAHTGELFF
j_gene: TRBJ2-3; abundance: few; d_gene: TRBD2; len: 14; v_gene: TRBV5-6; CDR3nt: TGTGCCAGCAGCCCGGGAGGGGGCACAGATACGCAGTATTTT; CDR3aa: CASSPGGGTDTQYF
j_gene: TRBJ1-1; abundance: -; d_gene: -; len: 16; v_gene: TRBV14; CDR3nt: TGTGCCAGCAGCCAAGCTTCGGGAAGGCCAAACACTGAAGCTTTCTTT; CDR3aa: CASSQASGRPNTEAFF
j_gene: TRBJ2-1; abundance: -; d_gene: TRBD1; len: 16; v_gene: TRBV30; CDR3nt: TGTGCCTGGAGTTATACGGGGACAGGGGTCAACAATGAGCAGTTCTTC; CDR3aa: CAWSYTGTGVNNEQFF
j_gene: TRBJ2-1; abundance: -; d_gene: -; len: 14; v_gene: TRBV5-1; CDR3nt: TGCGCCAGCAGCACCGGGACTCCGAACAATGAGCAGTTCTTC; CDR3aa: CASSTGTPNNEQFF
j_gene: TRBJ2-1; abundance: -; d_gene: -; len: 15; v_gene: TRBV4-1; CDR3nt: TGCGCCAGCAGCCAGCACTACGGGTCCTACAATGAGCAGTTCTTC; CDR3aa: CASSQHYGSYNEQFF
j_gene: TRBJ1-1; abundance: few; d_gene: -; len: 14; v_gene: TRBV6-5; CDR3nt: TGTGCCAGCAGTTATCCGGGAGGGGGGACTGAAGCTTTCTTT; CDR3aa: CASSYPGGGTEAFF
j_gene: TRBJ2-5; abundance: many; d_gene: -; len: 12; v_gene: TRBV29-1; CDR3nt: TGCAGCGTCCGACAGGCTCAAGAGACCCAGTACTTC; CDR3aa: CSVRQAQETQYF
j_gene: TRBJ2-5; abundance: -; d_gene: TRBD1; len: 14; v_gene: TRBV6-1; CDR3nt: TGTGCCAGCAGTGAGACAGGGGGACGGGAGACCCAGTACTTC; CDR3aa: CASSETGGRETQYF
j_gene: TRBJ1-1; abundance: few; d_gene: -; len: 15; v_gene: TRBV5-1; CDR3nt: TGCGCCAGCAGCTTGGGACACCCGGGGGGGACTGAAGCTTTCTTT; CDR3aa: CASSLGHPGGTEAFF
j_gene: TRBJ1-1; abundance: few; d_gene: -; len: 12; v_gene: TRBV5-1; CDR3nt: TGCGCCAGCAGCCGAGGGAACACTGAAGCTTTCTTT; CDR3aa: CASSRGNTEAFF
j_gene: TRBJ1-2; abundance: -; d_gene: -; len: 15; v_gene: TRBV18; CDR3nt: TGTGCCAGCTCGCTAGGACAGCTTTCTAACTATGGCTACACCTTC; CDR3aa: CASSLGQLSNYGYTF
j_gene: TRBJ1-6; abundance: few; d_gene: TRBD1; len: 14; v_gene: TRBV2; CDR3nt: TGTGCCAGCAGCCAACAGGGGATGAGGGCACCCCTCCACTTT; CDR3aa: CASSQQGMRAPLHF
j_gene: TRBJ1-6; abundance: -; d_gene: -; len: 15; v_gene: TRBV5-4; CDR3nt: TGTGCCAGCAGCCCGGGAGGGGCCTCCCAGGAGGCCCTCCACTTT; CDR3aa: CASSPGGASQEALHF
j_gene: TRBJ1-1; abundance: -; d_gene: -; len: 14; v_gene: TRBV7-3; CDR3nt: TGTGCCAGCAGCTTAAACAGGGCGAGCCCTGAAGCTTTCTTT; CDR3aa: CASSLNRASPEAFF
j_gene: TRBJ2-2; abundance: -; d_gene: -; len: 15; v_gene: TRBV7-9; CDR3nt: TGTGCCAGCACGAGGGGGGGCGCGAACACCGGGGAGCTGTTTTTT; CDR3aa: CASTRGGANTGELFF
j_gene: TRBJ1-1; abundance: -; d_gene: TRBD1; len: 15; v_gene: TRBV18; CDR3nt: TGTGCCAGCTTACCAACAGGGGCCAAGAACACTGAAGCTTTCTTT; CDR3aa: CASLPTGAKNTEAFF
j_gene: TRBJ1-4; abundance: few; d_gene: -; len: 12; v_gene: TRBV2; CDR3nt: TGTGCCAGCAGTGAGCAGTCTGAAAAACTGTTTTTT; CDR3aa: CASSEQSEKLFF
j_gene: TRBJ2-5; abundance: -; d_gene: -; len: 15; v_gene: TRBV7-3; CDR3nt: TGTGCCAGCAGCCCCTGGGCAGGCCAACAAGAGACCCAGTACTTC; CDR3aa: CASSPWAGQQETQYF
j_gene: TRBJ1-1; abundance: -; d_gene: -; len: 14; v_gene: TRBV30; CDR3nt: TGTGCCTGGAGTGTACTAAGGGGGTCTACTGAAGCTTTCTTT; CDR3aa: CAWSVLRGSTEAFF
j_gene: TRBJ1-1; abundance: -; d_gene: TRBD1; len: 15; v_gene: TRBV6-5; CDR3nt: TGTGCCAGCAGACACACAGGGGGCTCGAACACTGAAGCTTTCTTT; CDR3aa: CASRHTGGSNTEAFF
j_gene: TRBJ1-1; abundance: few; d_gene: -; len: 14; v_gene: TRBV5-1; CDR3nt: TGCGCCAGCAGTCCCTTGCGGGGGGACACTGAAGCTTTCTTT; CDR3aa: CASSPLRGDTEAFF
j_gene: TRBJ1-5; abundance: -; d_gene: -; len: 14; v_gene: TRBV6-5; CDR3nt: TGTGCCAGCAGTTACTCGCAGGGAGGGCAGCCCCAGCATTTT; CDR3aa: CASSYSQGGQPQHF
j_gene: TRBJ1-6; abundance: few; d_gene: -; len: 14; v_gene: TRBV5-4; CDR3nt: TGTGCCAGCAGCTCTCAGGGTTTCGGTTCACCCCTCCACTTT; CDR3aa: CASSSQGFGSPLHF
j_gene: TRBJ2-7; abundance: few; d_gene: -; len: 14; v_gene: TRBV5-5; CDR3nt: TGTGCCAGCAGCTTAATGGAGCCCTCCTACGAGCAGTACTTC; CDR3aa: CASSLMEPSYEQYF
j_gene: TRBJ2-1; abundance: -; d_gene: TRBD1; len: 14; v_gene: TRBV7-6; CDR3nt: TGTGCCAGCAGCCCATTGACAGGGAAACTTGAGCAGTTCTTC; CDR3aa: CASSPLTGKLEQFF
j_gene: TRBJ2-4; abundance: -; d_gene: -; len: 13; v_gene: TRBV29-1; CDR3nt: TGCAGCGTTGTAGTTGACAGCAAAAACATTCAGTACTTC; CDR3aa: CSVVVDSKNIQYF
j_gene: TRBJ2-5; abundance: -; d_gene: -; len: 13; v_gene: TRBV5-1; CDR3nt: TGCGCCAGCAGCTTGACAGGTGTAGAGACCCAGTACTTC; CDR3aa: CASSLTGVETQYF
j_gene: TRBJ2-1; abundance: -; d_gene: -; len: 15; v_gene: TRBV11-3; CDR3nt: TGTGCCAGCAGCTTAGGCGGGCTAGCGTACAATGAGCAGTTCTTC; CDR3aa: CASSLGGLAYNEQFF